This T cell receptor beta chain was recorded in a study of T cell repertoires in ileal Crohn's disease. Background on the study: All patients had surgery for stricturing (around 61%) or penetrating (around 40%) disease. Postoperative therapy was given to about half: about 11 thiopurines, fewer than 20 anti-TNF agents.

CDR3 length: 12 residues. The germline V gene encodes CDR1 SGHRS and CDR2 YFSETQ. With 3 bases removed from V and 4 bases from J, the gap between germline ends came to 5 bases. Method: immunoSEQ multiplex PCR; TCRdb's copy keeps in-frame clones and lacks some. The table has 7,300 or so clones, around 92% seen once; the top ten hold over 1.5%. Adults with ileal or ileocolonic Crohn's disease and an indication for resection were eligible. General study results and limits: High-frequency clones were more common in sorted CD8 than CD4 cells.

As for this clone: Its antigen is not known.

This chain uses TRBV5-1 with TRBJ2-1, with unresolved D. This sequence originates from an adult with Crohn's disease. Specimen: ileal tissue. CDR3 coding DNA: TGCGCCAGCAGCTCGGAGTACAATGAGCAGTTCTTC. The encoded protein is CASSSEYNEQFF.